This record concerns one TCR beta chain sequence. The study made its TRB cDNA libraries by 5' RACE, adding UMI labels. TCRdb reworked the 5' RACE reads into one entry per CDR3 protein, no DNA. Its clone listing holds roughly 100,000 distinct CDR3 sequences. This sample was taken from a study of CXCR3-negative and CXCR3-positive naive CD8 T cells. CD45RO-CCR7+CD27+CD95- defined naive CD8+ T cells. The germline CDR1 and CDR2 sequences are DFQATT and SNEGSKA (reference sequence). This CDR3 has 13 residues. The rearrangement joins TRBV20-1 to TRBJ2-1; TCRdb's D gene call, TRBD2, goes unchecked for lack of DNA. The specimen sequenced was naive CXCR3- CD8+ T cells from blood. Subset meaning: CD45RO-CCR7+CD27+CD95- naive CD8+ T cells lacking CXCR3 (TNR3-). The sequence derives from a human donor in good health. Some clones in this sample may be carry-over from other donors' samples. CDR3: CSAPTSGDYEQFF.